This T cell receptor (beta chain) was recovered during a study of CD8 T cells in Susac syndrome. Between the trimmed V and J ends, which lost 1 base and 10 bases, there was a span of 11 bases. The CDR3 is 13 amino acids. CDR1 is SEHNR, CDR2 FQNEAQ, per germline (reference sequence). Sequencing of TCR beta was undertaken in CD8+ and CD4+ T cells derived from blood. Reverse transcription of about 0.5 to 1 ug RNA used random hexamers. An immunoSEQ multiplex PCR generated amplified TCR beta CDR3 products spanning 54 Vbeta and 13 Jbeta. TCRdb passed the immunoSEQ multiplex PCR reads through MiXCR, listing each CDR3 protein once. Of about 180,000 distinct CDR3 sequences in the sample, approximately 95% were seen once.

Sequenced material: CD8+ T cells from PBMCs. The rearrangement joins TRBV7-9 to TRBJ2-1; D gene ambiguous. This clonotype was obtained from a human donor with multiple sclerosis. The CDR3 loop is CASSLVARQEQFF. The CDR3 nucleotides are TGTGCCAGCAGCTTAGTAGCCAGACAAGAGCAGTTCTTC. The full variable domain, in which reference TRBV7-9 and TRBJ2-1 provide the parts outside the CDR3, is DTGVSQNPRHKITKRGQNVTFRCDPISEHNRLYWYRQTLGQGPEFLTYFQNEAQLEKSRLLSDRFSAERPKGSFSTLEIQRTEQGDSAMYLCASSLVARQEQFFGPGTRLTVL.